What follows are 8 T cell receptor beta chains derived from one specimen sequenced in a study of T cells in women clearing cervical HPV infection. Sequencing was performed with immunoSEQ multiplex PCR; in TCRdb, only in-frame clones are kept and a portion is missing. This table lists roughly 31,000 clones. The specimen was blood buffy coat. The source is a woman between 18 and 70 years old with a cervical HPV16 infection that either progressed to CIN3+ or cleared (not recorded which).

For this clone: The read finishes 3 residues shy of the CDR3 end, and the germline J gene is used to complete it. V is TRBV5-1 and J is TRBJ1-1, with 8 nucleotides matching TRBD1. Germline V gene lookup returns CDR1 SGHRS and CDR2 YFSETQ. The CDR3 spans 14 residues. V lost 0 bases, J lost 7 bases, and 5 bases stayed unmatched. This chain's CDR3 is CASSLVQGAIEAFF. The part of the CDR3 DNA that was read is TGCGCCAGCAGCTTGGTCCAGGGGGCCATTGAA.

CDR3 protein: CSAQDRGSGNTIYF. The covered CDR3 bases are TGCAGCGCACAAGACAGGGGGTCAGGAAACACC. This sequence joins TRBV29-1 and TRBJ1-3, with 9 bases matching TRBD1. Coverage ceases 3 residues before the CDR3 finishes, and the germline J gene fills in the end. The trim removed 7 bases at V and 4 bases at J, leaving 8 bases unmatched. The V gene's germline CDR1 is SQVTM and CDR2 ANQGSEA. The CDR3 consists of 14 residues.

A word on this clone: The read falls 3 residues short of the CDR3 end, and the missing part is taken from the germline J gene. The genes are TRBV20-1 and TRBJ2-5, with 8 bases matching TRBD1. Germline trimming cut 7 bases from V and 2 bases from J; bases unmatched to any gene: 6. Germline CDR1 reads DFQATT; CDR2 reads SNEGSKA (reference sequence). This CDR3 contains 13 residues. CDR3 amino acids: CSDPNRGQETQYF. CDR3 DNA, as far as it was read: TGCAGTGACCCAAACAGGGGGCAAGAGACC.

To note about this clone: The CDR3 end is not reached by the read, which stops 3 residues before it; the germline J gene fills it in. The rearrangement links TRBV2 to TRBJ2-2; no reliable D call. The germline V gene encodes CDR1 SNHLY and CDR2 FYNNEI. The CDR3 covers 14 residues. V was clipped by 7 bases and J by 0 bases, with 9 bases between them. CDR3 DNA, as far as it was read: TGTGCCAGCACTCGCCTAGCGAACACCGGGGAG. As protein: CASTRLANTGE. The full CDR3 is CASTRLANTGELFF.

With regard to this clone: The read finishes 3 residues shy of the CDR3 end, and the germline J gene is used to complete it. The rearrangement links TRBV29-1 to TRBJ2-7, with D possibly matching TRBD1 (5 bases). V was shortened by 4 bases and J by 5 bases, with 15 bases between the two germline ends. The length of the CDR3 is 13 residues. Looked up from germline, CDR1 is SQVTM and CDR2 is ANQGSEA. The chain's CDR3 is CSVGYRQGHEQYF. CDR3 bases read: TGCAGCGTTGGATACCGGCAGGGCCACGAG.

For this clone: The CDR3 end lies 3 residues beyond the end of the read and is filled in from the germline J gene. The chain uses TRBV5-1 and TRBJ2-5; 15 bases are shared with TRBD2. CDR1 SGHRS and CDR2 YFSETQ come from the germline V gene. This CDR3 contains 16 residues. Trimming cost V 0 bases and J 5 bases; bases outside gene matches: 2. CDR3 bases read: TGCGCCAGCAGCTTGGCTGGGACTAGCGGGGGGGAGACC. Translated, it gives CASSLAGTSGGET. The CDR3 as a whole reads CASSLAGTSGGETQYF.

Notes on this clone: The sequenced fragment ends 3 residues before the CDR3 boundary, so the rest is inferred from the germline J gene. J is TRBJ2-7 and V is TRBV13; D might be TRBD2 (6 bases). V lost 3 bases and J 4 bases, leaving 19 bases between the germline ends. The CDR3 extends over 16 amino acids. CDR1 is PRHDT, CDR2 FYEKMQ, per germline (reference sequence). Incomplete CDR3 DNA: TGTGCCAGCAGCTTGGGACTCCCGCTTTTTGTATACGAG. Protein sequence: CASSLGLPLFVYE. In full, the CDR3 reads CASSLGLPLFVYEQYF. The full variable domain, with the rest looked up from reference TRBV13 and TRBJ2-7, is AAGVIQSPRHLIKEKRETATLKCYPIPRHDTVYWYQQGPGQDPQFLISFYEKMQSDKGSIPDRFSAQQFSDYHSELNMSSLELGDSALYFCASSLGLPLFVYEQYFGPGTRLTVT.

The CDR3 loop is CASSLYTAENSPLFF. The DNA read from the CDR3 is TGTGCCAGCAGCTTATACACAGCCGAAAACTCACCA. V usage is TRBV7-2 and J usage is TRBJ1-4; D ambiguous. From the germline J gene comes the end of the CDR3, since the read stops 3 residues before it. The CDR3 loop spans 15 amino acids. The germline V gene has CDR1 SGHTA and CDR2 FQGNSA.